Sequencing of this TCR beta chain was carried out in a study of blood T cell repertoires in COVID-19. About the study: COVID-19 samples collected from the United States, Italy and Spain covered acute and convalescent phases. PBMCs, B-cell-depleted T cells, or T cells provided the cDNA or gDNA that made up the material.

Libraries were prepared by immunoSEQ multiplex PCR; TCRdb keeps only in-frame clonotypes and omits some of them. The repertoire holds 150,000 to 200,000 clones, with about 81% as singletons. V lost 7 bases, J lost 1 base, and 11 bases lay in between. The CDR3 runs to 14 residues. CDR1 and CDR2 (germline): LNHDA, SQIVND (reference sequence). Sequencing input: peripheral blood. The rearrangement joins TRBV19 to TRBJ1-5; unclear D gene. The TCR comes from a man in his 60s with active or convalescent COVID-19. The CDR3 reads CASTLGLSNQPQHF. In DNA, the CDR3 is TGTGCCAGTACCCTCGGACTCAGCAATCAGCCCCAGCATTTT.